This passage covers 12 T cell receptor beta chains from one sample sequenced in a study of CD8+CD57+ T cells in acquired aplastic anemia. It was genomic DNA that served as the template for profiling TCR beta VDJ and CDR3. TCRdb itself ran the reads through MiXCR, one entry per CDR3 protein. The top ten hold 15% to 20% of the sample, which has about 190,000 distinct CDR3 sequences, about half seen once. Specimen: sorted CD4+, CD8+, or CD8+CD57+ T cells (not recorded which) from PBMCs. These receptors all stem from a human donor in good health, serving as a control.

This clonotype was detected ten times or more. This chain joins TRBV11-3 and TRBJ1-1, with 7 bases fitting TRBD1. Germline values: CDR1 SGHNT, CDR2 YENEEA. J was trimmed by 1 base and V by 5 bases; bases with no gene match: 7. The CDR3 loop spans 15 amino acids. The CDR3 DNA follows: TGTGCCAGCAGCCGCAACAGGGGCGAGAACACTGAAGCTTTCTTT. This gives the protein CASSRNRGENTEAFF.

This clonotype has ten or more counts. The chain has TRBV9 and TRBJ1-3, with 10 bases fitting TRBD1. CDR3 length equals 18 residues. The V gene end was trimmed by 0 bases and the J gene end by 0 bases; junction bases not matched to a gene: 6. Germline V gene sequence: CDR1 SGDLS, CDR2 YYNGEE. Written as DNA, the CDR3 is TGTGCCAGCAGCGTAGGGCCGGGGACAGGGGTCTCTGGAAACACCATATATTTT. Translation gives CASSVGPGTGVSGNTIYF.

The chain recombines TRBV20-1 with TRBJ2-5; 7 bases match TRBD1. The V gene's germline CDR1 is DFQATT and CDR2 SNEGSKA (reference sequence). Trimming at V came to 7 bases and at J to 5 bases, leaving 7 bases not matched to a gene. The CDR3 runs 12 residues. As DNA, the CDR3 is TGCAGTGGGCGCGAGGGGGCTGAGACCCAGTACTTC. Translation: CSGREGAETQYF.

There are a few counts of this clonotype. The chain uses TRBV14 and TRBJ2-1; D may be TRBD1 (5 bases). V was pared by 3 bases and J by 2 bases, with 14 bases between. The CDR3 contains 16 residues. Germline V lookup: CDR1 SGHDN, CDR2 FVKESK. The CDR3 spells CASSHSRGPPYNEQFF. The CDR3 coding sequence is TGTGCCAGCAGCCACTCAAGGGGCCCCCCCTACAATGAGCAGTTCTTC.

The count of this clonotype is one. V usage is TRBV20-1 and J usage is TRBJ2-7; 9 bases match TRBD1. From germline, CDR1 is DFQATT and CDR2 SNEGSKA (reference sequence). The CDR3 runs 14 residues. With V trimmed by 5 bases and J by 3 bases, 8 bases remained unmatched. The CDR3 DNA sequence: TGCAGTGCTGGGACAGGGATGCGGCACTACGAGCAGTACTTC. Its translation: CSAGTGMRHYEQYF.

Turning to this clonotype: The CDR3 end shows no conserved phenylalanine or tryptophan, and so a read error is likely. The gene calls are TRBV7-2 and TRBJ2-3; 8 bases are shared with TRBD2. The CDR3 loop spans 16 amino acids. From germline, CDR1 is SGHTA and CDR2 FQGNSA. With V trimmed by 3 bases and J by 1 base, 6 bases remained unmatched. CDR3 DNA: TGTGCCAGCAGCTTGGACGGGAGGGGGGGCACAGATACGCAGTATTCT. Protein product: CASSLDGRGGTDTQYS.

The chain employs TRBV10-3 and TRBJ2-1, with no clear D. The CDR3 sequence is 11 residues long. Between the trimmed V and J ends, which lost 6 bases and 7 bases, there was a span of 7 bases. Germline V CDR1 and CDR2: ENHRY, SYGVKD. CDR3 protein: CAISLGNEQFF. The DNA for the CDR3 is TGTGCCATCAGCCTTGGGAATGAGCAGTTCTTC.

This chain uses TRBV7-2 with TRBJ2-6, with TRBD2 as a possible D gene (6 bases). The CDR3 is made up of 18 amino acids. Trimming removed 1 base from V and 1 base from J, with 14 bases in between. CDR1 is SGHTA, CDR2 FQGNSA, per germline. The CDR3 here is CASSLVGGGSSGANVLTF. The CDR3 nucleotides read TGTGCCAGCAGCTTAGTCGGGGGTGGTTCTTCTGGGGCCAACGTCCTGACTTTC.

This clonotype appeared a few times. The chain couples TRBV2 to TRBJ2-7, with D possibly being TRBD1 (5 bases). The CDR3 loop spans 17 amino acids. V dropped 6 bases and J dropped 0 bases, with 21 bases sitting between them. Germline values: CDR1 SNHLY, CDR2 FYNNEI. The chain's CDR3 is CASSAGYGADHSYEQYV. The CDR3 DNA reads TGTGCCAGCAGCGCTGGTTATGGGGCAGATCACTCCTACGAGCAGTACGTC.

The rearrangement uses TRBV2 and TRBJ2-3; the D call may be TRBD1 or TRBD2 (5 bases each). CDR1 and CDR2 (germline): SNHLY, FYNNEI. CDR3 length: 16 amino acids. V lost 7 bases, J lost 2 bases, and 19 bases lay in between. CDR3 sequence: CASKSETWGYTDTQYF. CDR3 DNA sequence: TGTGCCAGCAAGTCCGAAACCTGGGGGTACACAGATACGCAGTATTTT. The full variable domain, with the rest looked up from reference TRBV2 and TRBJ2-3, is EPEVTQTPSHQVTQMGQEVILRCVPISNHLYFYWYRQILGQKVEFLVSFYNNEISEKSEIFDDQFSVERPDGSNFTLKIRSTKLEDSAMYFCASKSETWGYTDTQYFGPGTRLTVL.

This clonotype was detected ten times or more. The chain employs TRBV7-9 and TRBJ2-7, with 7 nucleotides matching TRBD1. The germline CDR1 and CDR2 sequences are SEHNR and FQNEAQ (reference sequence). The CDR3 is made up of 14 amino acids. The V and J ends lost 0 bases and 4 bases, in that order; junction bases with no gene match: 3. In DNA, the CDR3 is TGTGCCAGCAGCTTAGCTGGGACAGCGTACGAGCAGTACTTC. This encodes CASSLAGTAYEQYF.

V usage is TRBV9 and J usage is TRBJ1-1; TRBD1 matches 7 bases. The CDR3 has 15 amino acids. The germline CDR1 and CDR2 sequences are SGDLS and YYNGEE. The junction had 9 bases not matched to a gene; V was cut back by 4 bases and J by 3 bases. CDR3 loop: CASSPRQGTDTEAFF. The CDR3, as DNA: TGTGCCAGCAGCCCTAGACAGGGTACGGACACTGAAGCTTTCTTT.